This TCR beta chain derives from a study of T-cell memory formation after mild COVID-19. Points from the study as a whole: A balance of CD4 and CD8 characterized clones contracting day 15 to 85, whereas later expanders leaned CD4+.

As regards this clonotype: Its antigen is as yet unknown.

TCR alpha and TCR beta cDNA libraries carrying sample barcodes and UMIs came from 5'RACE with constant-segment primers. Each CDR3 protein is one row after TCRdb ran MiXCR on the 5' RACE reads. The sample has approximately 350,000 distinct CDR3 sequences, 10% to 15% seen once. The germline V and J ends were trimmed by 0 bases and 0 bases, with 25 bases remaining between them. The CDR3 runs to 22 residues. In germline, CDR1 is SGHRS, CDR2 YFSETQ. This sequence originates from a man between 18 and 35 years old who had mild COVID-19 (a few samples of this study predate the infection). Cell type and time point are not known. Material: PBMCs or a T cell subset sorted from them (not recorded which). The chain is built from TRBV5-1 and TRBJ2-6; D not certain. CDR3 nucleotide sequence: TGCGCCAGCAGCTTGGATGGACGGATTGAGCTGCTTTCTGGCTCTGGGGCCAACGTCCTGACTTTC. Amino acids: CASSLDGRIELLSGSGANVLTF. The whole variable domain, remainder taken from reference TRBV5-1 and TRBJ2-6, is KAGVTQTPRYLIKTRGQQVTLSCSPISGHRSVSWYQQTPGQGLQFLFEYFSETQRNKGNFPGRFSGRQFSNSRSEMNVSTLELGDSALYLCASSLDGRIELLSGSGANVLTFGAGSRLTVL.